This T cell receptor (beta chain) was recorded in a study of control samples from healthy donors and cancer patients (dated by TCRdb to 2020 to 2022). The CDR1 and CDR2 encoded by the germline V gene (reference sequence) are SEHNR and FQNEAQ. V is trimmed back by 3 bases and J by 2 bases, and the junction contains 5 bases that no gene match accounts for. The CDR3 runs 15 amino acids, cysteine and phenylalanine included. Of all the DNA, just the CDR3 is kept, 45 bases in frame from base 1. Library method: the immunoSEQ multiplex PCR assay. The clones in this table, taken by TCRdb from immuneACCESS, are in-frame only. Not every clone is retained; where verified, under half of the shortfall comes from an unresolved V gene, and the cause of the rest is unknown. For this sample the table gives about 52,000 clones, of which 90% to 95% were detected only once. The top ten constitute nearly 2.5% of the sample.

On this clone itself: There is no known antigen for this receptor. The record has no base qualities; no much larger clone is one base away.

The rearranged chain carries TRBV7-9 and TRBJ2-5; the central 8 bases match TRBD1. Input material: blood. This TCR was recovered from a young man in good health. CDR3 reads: CASSLDRVGQETQYF. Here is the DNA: TGTGCCAGCAGCTTGGACAGGGTAGGACAAGAGACCCAGTACTTC.